This T cell receptor (beta chain) comes out of a study of chemoradiotherapy in HPV16-positive cancers. On the study more broadly: Candidate HPV-specific T-cell clones and common TCR motifs came from functional assays in two HPV16-positive patients.

As to this clone: What it binds is unknown.

The V gene's germline CDR1 is SGHTA and CDR2 FQGNSA. The CDR3 is made up of 14 amino acids. Trimming shortened V by 5 bases and J by 6 bases, and 13 bases separated the two germline ends. Notes on the study in general: Candidate HPV-specific clones and E7-related TCR motifs grew in tumor during treatment. The functional HPV-specific definition rests on just a couple of HPV16-positive patients.

The table came from immunoSEQ multiplex PCR; TCRdb's copy has only in-frame clones and leaves some out. Of just over 15,000 clones listed, roughly 80% are singletons. Over chemoradiotherapy, repertoires were sampled more than once. The V call is TRBV7-2, the J call TRBJ2-2; no firm D call. The TCR sequence derives from a human donor with HPV-associated anogenital cancer. The biological material was taken from a patient who underwent chemoradiotherapy. The chain's CDR3 is CASSPSPQAGELFF. CDR3 sequence (DNA): TGTGCCAGCAGCCCCAGCCCCCAGGCCGGGGAGCTGTTTTTT.